The 2 T cell receptor beta chains below come from one sample, sequenced in a study of graft-versus-host responses after intestinal transplantation. Profiling relied on immunoSEQ multiplex PCR, and the TCRdb table lists in-frame clones only, not all of them. The table shows some 1,600 clones, with under 95% occurring only once. The sample was PBMCs, taken 8 days after intestinal transplant. Source of these receptors: a human patient who received an intestinal transplant, so some T cells may come from the graft donor.

The chain employs TRBV19 and TRBJ1-1; D unresolved. V was pared by 5 bases and J by 7 bases, with 11 bases between. Germline-derived CDR1 and CDR2 are LNHDA and SQIVND (reference sequence). CDR3 length equals 12 residues. CDR3 protein: CASSLGRDEAFF. CDR3 bases: TGTGCCAGTAGTCTTGGACGGGATGAAGCTTTCTTT.

V usage is TRBV5-4 and J usage is TRBJ1-2; D gene unclear. Germline CDR1 reads SGHNT; CDR2 reads YYREEE (reference sequence). CDR3 size: 17 residues. The ends were cut back, 0 bases at V and 4 bases at J, with 19 bases in the middle. CDR3 sequence reads: CASSLDGQALFSYGYTF. CDR3 nucleotide sequence: TGTGCCAGCAGCTTGGACGGGCAGGCCTTATTTAGCTATGGCTACACCTTC.